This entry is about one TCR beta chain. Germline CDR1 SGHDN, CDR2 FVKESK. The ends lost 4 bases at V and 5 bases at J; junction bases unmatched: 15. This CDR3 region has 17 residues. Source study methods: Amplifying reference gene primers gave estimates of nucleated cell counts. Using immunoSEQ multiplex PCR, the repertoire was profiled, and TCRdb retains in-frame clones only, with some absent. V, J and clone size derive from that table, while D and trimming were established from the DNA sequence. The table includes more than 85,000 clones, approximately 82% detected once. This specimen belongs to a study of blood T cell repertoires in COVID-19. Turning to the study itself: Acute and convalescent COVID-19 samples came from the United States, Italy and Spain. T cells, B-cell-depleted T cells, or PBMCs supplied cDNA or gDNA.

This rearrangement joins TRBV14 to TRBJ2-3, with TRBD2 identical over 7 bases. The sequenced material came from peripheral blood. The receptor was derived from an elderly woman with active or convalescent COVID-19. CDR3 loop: CASSPQTSFALGDTQYF. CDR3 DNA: TGTGCCAGCAGCCCGCAGACTAGCTTCGCTTTGGGAGATACGCAGTATTTT.